The entry below gives a single T cell receptor (beta chain) sequence along with its context. Unique molecular identifiers tagged the TCRbeta library. TCRdb re-called the PCR reads through MiXCR, storing one row per CDR3 protein. The sample lists around 410,000 distinct CDR3 sequences; 11% were seen once. This sample is part of a study of T-cell reconstitution after alpha-beta-depleted transplantation in children. The CDR3 spans 16 residues. Per the germline V gene, CDR1 is SGHKS and CDR2 is YYEKEE (reference sequence). The V segment lost 3 bases and the J segment 6 bases; nucleotides outside the gene matches: 10.

The source was PBMCs from the stem cell graft donor, collected from the stem cell graft. The gene calls are TRBV5-5 and TRBJ2-2; the match to TRBD1 covers 8 bases. The receptor was derived from a human donor who donated a stem cell graft to a child with acute myeloid leukemia. CDR3: CASSSQDRVPSGELFF. CDR3 DNA: TGTGCCAGCAGCTCTCAGGACAGGGTTCCTTCCGGGGAGCTGTTTTTT.